These T cell receptor beta chains were read from a single sample in a study of blood T cells in healthy people across ages. Using its own MiXCR run on the 5' RACE reads, TCRdb lists one record per CDR3 protein. This table holds about 1.8 million distinct CDR3 sequences, 49% found once. The specimen was blood. The receptors come from a woman aged 40 to 50 in good health. CDR3s include the opening cysteine and the closing phenylalanine or tryptophan. D genes are given only for firm matches. Some rows mark clone size as missing; the rest say once, few, many or name a class of expanded clone.

clone_size,v_call,j_call,d_call,cdr3_aa,cdr3_nt
few,TRBV20-1,TRBJ2-3,-,CSARELGPDTQYF,TGCAGTGCTAGAGAGCTAGGTCCGGATACGCAGTATTTT
few,TRBV5-1,TRBJ2-1,-,CASSLGGGASSYNEQFF,TGCGCCAGCAGCTTGGGTGGGGGGGCCAGCTCCTACAATGAGCAGTTCTTC
-,TRBV15,TRBJ2-1,-,CATSRTRGFEDEQFF,TGTGCCACCAGCAGAACACGGGGGTTCGAGGATGAGCAGTTCTTC
-,TRBV28,TRBJ1-2,-,CALRDTPNYGYTF,TGTGCCCTAAGGGACACCCCTAACTATGGCTACACCTTC
-,TRBV3-1,TRBJ1-2,TRBD1,CASSQGDRGRYGYTF,TGTGCCAGCAGCCAAGGGGACAGGGGACGCTATGGCTACACCTTC
-,TRBV29-1,TRBJ1-2,TRBD1,CSVEGAGGYTF,TGCAGCGTCGAGGGGGCGGGTGGCTACACCTTC
once,TRBV20-1,TRBJ2-1,-,CGARERVIEQFF,TGCGGTGCTAGAGAGCGGGTGATTGAGCAGTTCTTC
-,TRBV5-6,TRBJ2-1,TRBD2,CASSFGGSGDEQFF,TGTGCCAGCAGCTTCGGGGGGTCCGGGGATGAGCAGTTCTTC
few,TRBV11-2,TRBJ1-5,-,CASSLVSGVGQPQHF,TGTGCCAGCAGCTTAGTTTCCGGGGTAGGTCAGCCCCAGCATTTT
-,TRBV11-1,TRBJ2-3,-,CATAGSAISTDTQYF,TGTGCCACCGCCGGGTCAGCGATCAGCACAGATACGCAGTATTTT
few,TRBV9,TRBJ2-4,TRBD1,CASSVDTGDIQYF,TGTGCCAGCAGCGTAGATACAGGGGACATTCAGTACTTC